This TCR beta chain was found in a study of blood T cell repertoires in COVID-19. Overall study: Collection of acute and convalescent COVID-19 samples took place in the United States, Italy and Spain. The analysed material was cDNA or gDNA that came from T cells, B-cell-depleted T cells, or PBMCs.

Only in-frame clones appear in the TCRdb table, and some are missing; sequencing was by immunoSEQ multiplex PCR. Of 100,000 to 120,000 clones in the sample, more than 75% were seen once. The CDR3 covers 15 residues. Trimming at V came to 4 bases and at J to 6 bases, leaving 5 bases not matched to a gene. The germline V gene has CDR1 SGHAT and CDR2 FQNNGV. The V gene is TRBV11-2, the J gene TRBJ2-2; 10 nucleotides match TRBD2. The sequence came from a woman between 45 and 65 years old with acute or convalescent COVID-19. Specimen: peripheral blood. The DNA of the CDR3 is TGTGCCAGCAGCTCCTTAGCGGGAGGTCCCGGGGAGCTGTTTTTT. This sequence encodes CASSSLAGGPGELFF.